This T cell receptor beta chain emerged from a study of shared clonotypes between healthy human individuals. Study-level background: A couple of female and a few male donors aged 18 to 49 were enrolled.

Some clones are missing from TCRdb's copy, which holds only in-frame ones; the method was immunoSEQ multiplex PCR. The sample comprises about a million clones, over 60% of which are singletons, and around 1.5% rests with the top ten. A note on this clone: Its antigen is as yet unknown. Within the sample, other DNA sequences also encode this same CDR3.

Overall study results and limits: The sharing of roughly 5% of naive CD4 clonotypes was seen across a handful of donors. Rarefaction revealed incomplete sorted-subset sequencing despite large depth.

Sequenced material: memory CD4+ T cells sorted from blood. Subset specified: CD45RA-negative fraction. The sequence was obtained from a man aged 18 to 30 in good health.

The CDR3 DNA is TGTGCCAGCAGCTTAGTGTGGTCCTACGAGCAGTACTTC. Protein sequence: CASSLVWSYEQYF. The chain carries TRBV7-9 and TRBJ2-5; D gene unclear. The J call is doubtful: the DNA matches TRBJ2-7 better. The V gene's germline CDR1 is SEHNR and CDR2 FQNEAQ (reference sequence). The length of the CDR3 is 13 residues.